This T cell receptor (beta chain) was retrieved from a study of PD-1 and CTLA-4 blockade in melanoma. V shed 5 bases and J shed 0 bases, with 15 bases lying between them. This CDR3 contains 16 residues. Germline V gene lookup returns CDR1 LNHNV and CDR2 YYDKDF (reference sequence). The assay was immunoSEQ multiplex PCR, and TCRdb's table has in-frame clones only and misses some. The data show tens of thousands of clones, approximately 90% seen once. This sequence originates from a human donor with melanoma. The chain recombines TRBV15 with TRBJ2-3; either TRBD1 or TRBD2 may fit D (6 bases each). The specimen was CD8+ T cells from peripheral blood, collected from a patient given anti-PD-1 treatment. The CDR3 spells CATSPRGTLSTDTQYF. DNA of the CDR3: TGTGCCACCAGCCCCCGGGGGACATTAAGCACAGATACGCAGTATTTT.